This T cell receptor (beta chain) is drawn from a study of vaccination and CD4 T cells after COVID-19. In the study overall: Convalescent patients gave post-COVID blood a median approximately 100 days post-diagnosis, range 35 to 161.

Cultured CD4+ T-cell DNA underwent Oncomine TCR Beta short-read sequencing. TCRdb fed the PCR reads into MiXCR, producing one record per CDR3 protein. This sample has 15,000 to 20,000 distinct CDR3 sequences, with approximately 55% found just once. Regarding this clonotype: Its antigen is as yet unknown.

Treatment indicated: roughly ten-day PBMC culture with coronavirus spike peptide pools or control peptides (ViraFEST assay). This CDR3 spans 15 amino acids. J was trimmed by 6 bases and V by 0 bases; bases with no gene match: 7. In germline, CDR1 is DFQATT, CDR2 SNEGSKA (reference sequence). The chain uses TRBV20-1 and TRBJ2-1; 8 nucleotides match TRBD2. Sequencing was performed on CD4+ T cells from blood, cultured in vitro. This TCR was recovered from a human donor who had recovered from COVID-19. In DNA, the CDR3 is TGCAGTGCTAGAGATCCAGGGACTAGGGTCAATGAGCAGTTCTTC. Amino acids: CSARDPGTRVNEQFF.